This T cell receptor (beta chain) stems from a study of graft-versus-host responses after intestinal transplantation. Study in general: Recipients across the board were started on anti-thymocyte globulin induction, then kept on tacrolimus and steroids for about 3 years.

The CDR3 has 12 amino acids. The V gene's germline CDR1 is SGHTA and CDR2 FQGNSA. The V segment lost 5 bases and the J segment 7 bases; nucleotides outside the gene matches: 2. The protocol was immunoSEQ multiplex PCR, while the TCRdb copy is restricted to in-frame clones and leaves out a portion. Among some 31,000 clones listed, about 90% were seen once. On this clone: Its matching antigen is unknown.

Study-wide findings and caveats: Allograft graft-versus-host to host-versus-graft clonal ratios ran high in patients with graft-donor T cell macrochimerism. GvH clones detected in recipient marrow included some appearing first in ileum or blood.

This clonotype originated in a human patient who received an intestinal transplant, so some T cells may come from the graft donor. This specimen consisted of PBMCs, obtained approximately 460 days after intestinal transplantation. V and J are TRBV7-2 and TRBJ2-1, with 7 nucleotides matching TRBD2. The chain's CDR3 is CASSRTRNEQFF. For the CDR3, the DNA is TGTGCCAGCAGCCGGACTAGAAATGAGCAGTTCTTC. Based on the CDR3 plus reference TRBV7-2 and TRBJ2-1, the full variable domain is GAGVSQSPSNKVTEKGKDVELRCDPISGHTALYWYRQSLGQGLEFLIYFQGNSAPDKSGLPSDRFSAERTGGSVSTLTIQRTQQEDSAVYLCASSRTRNEQFFGPGTRLTVL.